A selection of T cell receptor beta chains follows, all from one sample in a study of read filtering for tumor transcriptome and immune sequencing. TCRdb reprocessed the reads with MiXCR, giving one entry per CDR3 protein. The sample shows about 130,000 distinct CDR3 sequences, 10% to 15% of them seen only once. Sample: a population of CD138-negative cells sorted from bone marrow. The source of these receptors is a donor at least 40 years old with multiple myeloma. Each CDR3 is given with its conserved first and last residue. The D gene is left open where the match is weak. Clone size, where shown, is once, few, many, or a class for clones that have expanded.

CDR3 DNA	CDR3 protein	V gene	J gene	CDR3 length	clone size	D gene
TGTGCCAGCAGCCATCGGACCCCGGAGCGTGGCTACACCTTC	CASSHRTPERGYTF	TRBV3-1	TRBJ1-2	14	-	-
TGTGCCAGCAGCCACTCGGGAGGGACCTACGAGCAGTACTTC	CASSHSGGTYEQYF	TRBV3-1	TRBJ2-7	14	many	TRBD2
TGTGCCAGCAGTTTAACGGACGAAAAACTGTTTTTT	CASSLTDEKLFF	TRBV28	TRBJ1-4	12	many	-
TGTGCCAGCAGTGGGCAGTGGAACACTGAAGCTTTCTTT	CASSGQWNTEAFF	TRBV2	TRBJ1-1	13	many	-
TGTGCCAGCAGCTTAGCGGGGGTGCAGGTTTGGGGTGAGCAGTTCTTC	CASSLAGVQVWGEQFF	TRBV7-2	TRBJ2-1	16	many	-
TGCAGTGCTAGAGGGATCCCAGAGCAGGGGGTTAACGAGCAGTACTTC	CSARGIPEQGVNEQYF	TRBV20-1	TRBJ2-7	16	many	TRBD1
TGTGCCAGTAGTATGAGGTCGGGGGAAGATACGCAGTATTTT	CASSMRSGEDTQYF	TRBV19	TRBJ2-3	14	many	-
TGTGCCAGCAGTGCCTCTGATACGCAGTATTTT	CASSASDTQYF	TRBV28	TRBJ2-3	11	-	-
TGCAGCGTTGAACGGGGTACTACTGAAGCTTTCTTT	CSVERGTTEAFF	TRBV29-1	TRBJ1-1	12	many	-
TGTGCCAGCAGTTACTTCGGACAGGGGAATCAGCCCCAGCATTTT	CASSYFGQGNQPQHF	TRBV6-6	TRBJ1-5	15	many	TRBD1
TGTGCCAGCAGTTTTAGCGGGAGTAGGAACATCGGGGAGCTGTTTTTT	CASSFSGSRNIGELFF	TRBV7-3	TRBJ2-2	16	few	TRBD2
TGTGCCAGCAGCCTGCGACAGGGGGCGACTGACACTGAAGCTTTCTTT	CASSLRQGATDTEAFF	TRBV9	TRBJ1-1	16	many	TRBD1
TGTGCCAGTACCGGGACAGGGGTTCAGCCCCAGCATTTT	CASTGTGVQPQHF	TRBV19	TRBJ1-5	13	many	TRBD1
TGTGCCAGCAGTGAACACCTATTGAACACTGAAGCTTTCTTT	CASSEHLLNTEAFF	TRBV2	TRBJ1-1	14	many	-
TGCGCCAGCAGCCCGGGACTAGCGAGCACAGATACGCAGTATTTT	CASSPGLASTDTQYF	TRBV4-1	TRBJ2-3	15	many	TRBD2
TGCAGTGCCCCCAAAGTAGCGGGGGTTGAGCAGTTCTTC	CSAPKVAGVEQFF	TRBV20-1	TRBJ2-1	13	many	TRBD2
TGTGCCAGCAGCGCCAGGTCAGGGGGTGATCAGCCCCAGCATTTT	CASSARSGGDQPQHF	TRBV7-6	TRBJ1-5	15	many	TRBD1
TGTGCCAGCAGTGCCGGGACAGGACCCTACAATGAGCAGTTCTTC	CASSAGTGPYNEQFF	TRBV3-1	TRBJ2-1	15	many	TRBD1
TGTGCCAGCTCACCACCGGGACAGGGAGGAAGCTCCTACAATGAGCAGTTCTTC	CASSPPGQGGSSYNEQFF	TRBV18	TRBJ2-1	18	many	TRBD1
TGTGCCAGCAGTTTAGAGGTTGAACAGCAGCCCCAGCATTTT	CASSLEVEQQPQHF	TRBV12-3/TRBV12-4	TRBJ1-5	14	many	-
TGCAGTGCTAGAGTCGGGGCTGGGGCCAACGTCCTGACTTTC	CSARVGAGANVLTF	TRBV20-1	TRBJ2-6	14	many	-
TGCGCCAGCAGCTTGGCGGCCGCGGCAACTGGAAACACCATATATTTT	CASSLAAAATGNTIYF	TRBV5-1	TRBJ1-3	16	-	-
TGTGCCAGCTCACAGGCTTCACAGGGGGCAAGTTCACCCCTCCACTTT	CASSQASQGASSPLHF	TRBV18	TRBJ1-6	16	many	TRBD1
TGCGCCAGCAGCTTCGTGGGGTTGGATAATGAAAAACTGTTTTTT	CASSFVGLDNEKLFF	TRBV5-1	TRBJ1-4	15	many	-
TGTGCCAGCTCACCGACCTCGGGACAGAACACTGAAGCTTTCTTT	CASSPTSGQNTEAFF	TRBV18	TRBJ1-1	15	many	-
TGCGCCAGCAGTGAGTTGGCGAACACTGAAGCTTTCTTT	CASSELANTEAFF	TRBV10-2	TRBJ1-1	13	many	-
TGTGCCAGCACCGGGCCCTCCAGGTCAGCAGATACGCAGTATTTT	CASTGPSRSADTQYF	TRBV2	TRBJ2-3	15	many	-
TGTGCCAGCAACCCGGCGGTCTCCTACAATGAGCAGTTCTTC	CASNPAVSYNEQFF	TRBV9	TRBJ2-1	14	many	-
TGCGCCAGCAGCCAAGATTGGGGAGTTGACACCGGGGAGCTGTTTTTT	CASSQDWGVDTGELFF	TRBV4-1	TRBJ2-2	16	-	-
TGTGCCAGCAGTTTGGGGACAGGGCTTGTAGAGACCCAGTACTTC	CASSLGTGLVETQYF	TRBV12-3/TRBV12-4	TRBJ2-5	15	-	TRBD1
TGCAGCGTTGCGACAGGGGCAGATACGCAGTATTTT	CSVATGADTQYF	TRBV29-1	TRBJ2-3	12	many	TRBD1
TGTGCCAGCAGCTTAACTAGATCCCCCTACGAGCAGTACTTC	CASSLTRSPYEQYF	TRBV7-9	TRBJ2-7	14	many	-
TGCGCCAGCAGCACGGGAGTAAACACCGGGGAGCTGTTTTTT	CASSTGVNTGELFF	TRBV5-1	TRBJ2-2	14	many	-
TGCAGCGTTGTTGGCCCCGGGGAAAAACTGTTTTTT	CSVVGPGEKLFF	TRBV29-1	TRBJ1-4	12	many	-
TGTGCCAGCAGCTTAGAGGCTAGCGGGAGCCTGTACTTC	CASSLEASGSLYF	TRBV7-9	TRBJ2-7	13	many	TRBD2
TGTGCCAGCAGTTTGTCTCTGTCCCTGTCCAATGAGCAGTTCTTC	CASSLSLSLSNEQFF	TRBV28	TRBJ2-1	15	many	-
TGTGCCAGCAGCCCTACTAGCGGGGTTGGGGAGCAGTACTTC	CASSPTSGVGEQYF	TRBV3-1	TRBJ2-7	14	few	TRBD2
TGCAGTGCGGCGGGACAGACCAATGAGCAGTTCTTC	CSAAGQTNEQFF	TRBV20-1	TRBJ2-1	12	many	-
TGTGCCAGCAGCCCCCCGTCGTCTCGTCTTGATACGCAGTATTTT	CASSPPSSRLDTQYF	TRBV7-2	TRBJ2-3	15	-	-
TGTGCCAGCATACACTCCAGCACAGATACGCAGTATTTT	CASIHSSTDTQYF	TRBV28	TRBJ2-3	13	many	-
TGCGCCAGCAGCTTCACAGGGCAGAACACTGAAGCTTTCTTT	CASSFTGQNTEAFF	TRBV5-1	TRBJ1-1	14	many	-
TGTGCCAGCAGTTTTCCGACTAGCGGGAGGGATACGCAGTATTTT	CASSFPTSGRDTQYF	TRBV27	TRBJ2-3	15	many	TRBD2
TGTGCCAGCAGCTTAACCACTGAAGCTTTCTTT	CASSLTTEAFF	TRBV11-2	TRBJ1-1	11	many	-
TGCAGTGCTAGAGAATCAGGTCTGGAGACCCAGTACTTC	CSARESGLETQYF	TRBV20-1	TRBJ2-5	13	many	-
TGCGCCAGCAGCTACGGGGAGACTGCCCTTGGCTACACCTTC	CASSYGETALGYTF	TRBV5-1	TRBJ1-2	14	few	-
TGTGCCAGCAGCCCTGTCCCCTACAATGAGCAGTTCTTC	CASSPVPYNEQFF	TRBV12-3/TRBV12-4	TRBJ2-1	13	many	-
TGTGCCAGCAGCTTGGGGGACAGGCCCAACGAGCAGTACTTC	CASSLGDRPNEQYF	TRBV5-6	TRBJ2-7	14	few	TRBD1
TGTGCCAGCAGCGCACCCGGACAGGGCGCAGATACGCAGTATTTT	CASSAPGQGADTQYF	TRBV5-4	TRBJ2-3	15	-	TRBD1
TGTGCCAGCTCAGCGACAGAAAACACTGAAGCTTTCTTT	CASSATENTEAFF	TRBV18	TRBJ1-1	13	-	-
TGTGCCAGCAGCCAATCCCTGCTTTTTGACCAGTACTTC	CASSQSLLFDQYF	TRBV14	TRBJ2-5	13	many	-
TGTGCCAGCACTGCGGGAGGGACCACAGATACGCAGTATTTT	CASTAGGTTDTQYF	TRBV12-3/TRBV12-4	TRBJ2-3	14	many	TRBD2
TGTGCCAGCAGGCCGGGACTAGCCTATGAGCAGTTCTTC	CASRPGLAYEQFF	TRBV6-5	TRBJ2-1	13	many	TRBD2
TGTGCCAGCAGTCTCTCTAGGGGGTTCGAGACCCAGTACTTC	CASSLSRGFETQYF	TRBV6-5	TRBJ2-5	14	-	-
TGTGCCAGCAGTTTAACCGACAGAGCCGAGCAGTACTTC	CASSLTDRAEQYF	TRBV12-3/TRBV12-4	TRBJ2-7	13	many	-
TGCAGTGCGGGGACAGATTTGGCTAGCTGGAGCAGGGTCGATGAGCAGTTCTTC	CSAGTDLASWSRVDEQFF	TRBV20-1	TRBJ2-1	18	-	TRBD1
TGCGCCAGCAGCTTGAGTGACAGCAACACCGGGGAGCTGTTTTTT	CASSLSDSNTGELFF	TRBV5-1	TRBJ2-2	15	many	-
TGCGCCAGCAGCGGCGGGACCGAATCCTACGAGCAGTACTTC	CASSGGTESYEQYF	TRBV23-1	TRBJ2-7	14	few	-
TGTGCCAGTAGTGCCCTCGGGACAGCTAATGAAAAACTGTTTTTT	CASSALGTANEKLFF	TRBV19	TRBJ1-4	15	-	TRBD1
TGTGCCAGCAGCCAACCAGGGGGAAACACTGAAGCTTTCTTT	CASSQPGGNTEAFF	TRBV6-5	TRBJ1-1	14	many	TRBD1